Listed below are T cell receptor beta chains from one sample, sequenced in a study of T cells in Graves' hyperthyroidism and ophthalmopathy. One entry per CDR3 protein, called by TCRdb with MiXCR from the multiplex PCR reads. The table records roughly 380,000 distinct CDR3 sequences, roughly 14% of them present only once. The sample taken for sequencing was blood. Every receptor here comes from a young man with Graves' hyperthyroidism that later progressed to Graves' ophthalmopathy. CDR3s include the opening cysteine and the closing phenylalanine or tryptophan. Fields, in order: D gene, V gene, clone size, J gene, CDR3 DNA, CDR3 protein. The D gene is left open where the match is weak. A clone size is listed for some rows: how often the clone was seen (once, few, many), or a class if it is expanded.

D: -
V: TRBV6-1
size: once
J: TRBJ1-5
DNA: TGTGCCAGCAGTGACCTAGGCGGATTCGGCAATCAGCCCCAGCATTTT
CDR3: CASSDLGGFGNQPQHF

D: -
V: TRBV30
size: many
J: TRBJ2-7
DNA: TGTGCCTGGAGTTCTAGGACATCTACTTACGAGCAGTACTTC
CDR3: CAWSSRTSTYEQYF

D: TRBD2
V: TRBV29-1
size: once
J: TRBJ2-5
DNA: TGCAGCGAAGGACTAGCCCAAGAGACCCAGTACTTC
CDR3: CSEGLAQETQYF

D: TRBD1
V: TRBV7-2
size: many
J: TRBJ2-1
DNA: TGTGCCAGCAGCTCGACAGGGGGCATAATAAATGAGCAGTTCTTC
CDR3: CASSSTGGIINEQFF

D: -
V: TRBV6-1
size: many
J: TRBJ1-6
DNA: TGTGCCAGCAGTGAGGTGATAGGGAGGTCACCCCTCCACTTT
CDR3: CASSEVIGRSPLHF

D: TRBD2
V: TRBV7-2
size: -
J: TRBJ2-5
DNA: TGTGCCAGCAGGGTCCCTGGGGGGGAGAACCAAGAGACCCAGTACTTC
CDR3: CASRVPGGENQETQYF

D: TRBD2
V: TRBV9
size: -
J: TRBJ2-3
DNA: TGTGCCAGCAGCCCCGCCCCGGGACTAGCTCTGGCAGATACGCAGTATTTT
CDR3: CASSPAPGLALADTQYF

D: -
V: TRBV2
size: -
J: TRBJ2-2
DNA: TGTGCCAGCACCTTTTTGGGGCCCAACACCGGGGAGCTGTTTTTT
CDR3: CASTFLGPNTGELFF

D: -
V: TRBV30
size: many
J: TRBJ2-5
DNA: TGTGCCTGGAGTGTTGCGAGAGAGACCCAGTACTTC
CDR3: CAWSVARETQYF

D: TRBD2
V: TRBV25-1
size: -
J: TRBJ2-7
DNA: TGTGCCAGCAGCCCCCCGCGGGGGGCCTACGAGCAGTACTTC
CDR3: CASSPPRGAYEQYF

D: TRBD1
V: TRBV12-3/TRBV12-4
size: many
J: TRBJ2-2
DNA: TGTGCCAGCAGTAGACAGGGGGCTGCCACCGGGGAGCTGTTTTTT
CDR3: CASSRQGAATGELFF

D: TRBD1
V: TRBV28
size: many
J: TRBJ1-4
DNA: TGTGCCAGCATTAAAACAGGGGGCCCATTTCAAAAACTGTTTTTT
CDR3: CASIKTGGPFQKLFF

D: -
V: TRBV7-6
size: -
J: TRBJ2-3
DNA: TGTGCCAGCAGCTTAGGTTTGGGACAAAGCACAGATACGCAGTATTTT
CDR3: CASSLGLGQSTDTQYF

D: -
V: TRBV30
size: -
J: TRBJ2-7
DNA: TGTGCCTGGAGCCTCGCGACAGCAATTGTCTACGAGCAGTACTTC
CDR3: CAWSLATAIVYEQYF

D: TRBD1
V: TRBV29-1
size: few
J: TRBJ1-2
DNA: TGCAGCGTTGACAGACAGGGCTATGGCTACACCTTC
CDR3: CSVDRQGYGYTF

D: -
V: TRBV12-3/TRBV12-4
size: many
J: TRBJ1-4
DNA: TGTGCCAGCAGTTCCCCCTATGAAAAACTGTTTTTT
CDR3: CASSSPYEKLFF

D: -
V: TRBV19
size: -
J: TRBJ1-1
DNA: TGTGCCAGTAGTATGGGGGTAATCGAATCTGCTTTCTTT
CDR3: CASSMGVIESAFF

D: TRBD1
V: TRBV13
size: many
J: TRBJ1-1
DNA: TGTGCCAGCAGCTCGGGTCACAGGGGAACCACTGAAGCTTTCTTT
CDR3: CASSSGHRGTTEAFF

D: -
V: TRBV11-3
size: many
J: TRBJ2-1
DNA: TGTGCCAGCAGCTGGGGGCCGAACAATGAGCAGTTCTTC
CDR3: CASSWGPNNEQFF

D: -
V: TRBV6-5
size: many
J: TRBJ2-7
DNA: TGTGCCAGCAGTTACTTGGGTTCCTACGAGCAGTACTTC
CDR3: CASSYLGSYEQYF

D: -
V: TRBV12-3/TRBV12-4
size: -
J: TRBJ2-1
DNA: TGTGCCAGCAGTTTAATAGGGGTACGCTACGATGAGCAGTTCTTC
CDR3: CASSLIGVRYDEQFF

D: TRBD2
V: TRBV11-2
size: many
J: TRBJ2-7
DNA: TGTGCCAGCAGCTTAGAAGCGGGGGGCGACGAGCAGTACTTC
CDR3: CASSLEAGGDEQYF

D: TRBD1
V: TRBV2
size: many
J: TRBJ1-6
DNA: TGTGCCAGCAGTGAAACAGGGGGCTCGAGGTCACCCCTCCACTTT
CDR3: CASSETGGSRSPLHF

D: -
V: TRBV2
size: many
J: TRBJ2-7
DNA: TGTGCCAGCAGTGAAGACAGGGTACGTTTGACCTACGAGCAGTACTTC
CDR3: CASSEDRVRLTYEQYF

D: -
V: TRBV11-3
size: many
J: TRBJ2-3
DNA: TGTGCCAGCAGCTTAGGAGTTAGCACAGATACGCAGTATTTT
CDR3: CASSLGVSTDTQYF

D: -
V: TRBV29-1
size: -
J: TRBJ2-5
DNA: TGCAGCGTTGAAGAACTCCCGGGCGAGACCCAGTACTTC
CDR3: CSVEELPGETQYF

D: -
V: TRBV11-2
size: few
J: TRBJ2-3
DNA: TGTGCCAGCAGTCAAGGGGGGGGGACTAGCACAGATACGCAGTATTTT
CDR3: CASSQGGGTSTDTQYF

D: TRBD2
V: TRBV7-9
size: many
J: TRBJ2-2
DNA: TGTGCCAGCAGCGTGGGACTAGCGGGGGGGAACACCGGGGAGCTGTTTTTT
CDR3: CASSVGLAGGNTGELFF

D: TRBD2
V: TRBV7-9
size: many
J: TRBJ2-3
DNA: TGTGCCAGCAGCCGTATTCCTAGCGGGGGGGCAGATACGCAGTATTTT
CDR3: CASSRIPSGGADTQYF

D: TRBD1
V: TRBV24-1
size: many
J: TRBJ1-4
DNA: TGTGCCACCAGTGACCCTGGGACAGGGAATGAAAAACTGTTTTTT
CDR3: CATSDPGTGNEKLFF

D: -
V: TRBV7-9
size: many
J: TRBJ1-1
DNA: TGTGCCAGCAGCCCCGTGGCCGGGTGGAACACTGAAGCTTTCTTT
CDR3: CASSPVAGWNTEAFF

D: TRBD1
V: TRBV5-5
size: many
J: TRBJ1-2
DNA: TGTGCCAGCAGCCCTGACAGGGGAAACTATGGCTACACCTTC
CDR3: CASSPDRGNYGYTF

D: -
V: TRBV12-3/TRBV12-4
size: many
J: TRBJ1-1
DNA: TGTGCCAGCAGTTTGACATTGCCCAACACTGAAGCTTTCTTT
CDR3: CASSLTLPNTEAFF

D: TRBD1
V: TRBV5-1
size: few
J: TRBJ2-1
DNA: TGCGCCAGCAGCTCCACAGGGGACAGCTCCTACAATGAGCAGTTCTTC
CDR3: CASSSTGDSSYNEQFF

D: -
V: TRBV12-3/TRBV12-4
size: many
J: TRBJ1-4
DNA: TGTGCCAGCAGCGAACATGAAAAACTGTTTTTT
CDR3: CASSEHEKLFF